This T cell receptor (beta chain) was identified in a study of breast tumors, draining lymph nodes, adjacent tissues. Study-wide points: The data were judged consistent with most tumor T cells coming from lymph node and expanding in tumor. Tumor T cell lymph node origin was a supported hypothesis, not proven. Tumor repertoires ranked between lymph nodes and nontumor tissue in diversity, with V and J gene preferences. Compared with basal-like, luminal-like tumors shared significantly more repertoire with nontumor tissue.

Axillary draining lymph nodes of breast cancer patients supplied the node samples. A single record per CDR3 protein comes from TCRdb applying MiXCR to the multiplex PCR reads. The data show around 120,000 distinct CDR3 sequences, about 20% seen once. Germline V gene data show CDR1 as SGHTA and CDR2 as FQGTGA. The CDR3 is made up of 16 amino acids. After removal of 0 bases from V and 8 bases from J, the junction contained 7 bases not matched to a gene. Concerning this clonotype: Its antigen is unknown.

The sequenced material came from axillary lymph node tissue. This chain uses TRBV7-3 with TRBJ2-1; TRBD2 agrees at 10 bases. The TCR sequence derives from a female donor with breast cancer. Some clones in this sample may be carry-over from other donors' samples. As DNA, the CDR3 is TGTGCCAGCAGCTTAACCGGAGCGGGAGGGCGGGATGAGCAGTTCTTC. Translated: CASSLTGAGGRDEQFF. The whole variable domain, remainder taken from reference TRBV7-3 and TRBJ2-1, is GAGVSQTPSNKVTEKGKYVELRCDPISGHTALYWYRQSLGQGPEFLIYFQGTGAADDSGLPNDRFFAVRPEGSVSTLKIQRTERGDSAVYLCASSLTGAGGRDEQFFGPGTRLTVL.